The clone carrying this TCR beta chain showed up many times. Its target is unknown. A universal primer site and UMIs were added as TCR cDNA was made by 5'RACE template switching. TCRdb redid the calling of the 5' RACE reads with MiXCR, one entry per CDR3 protein. The data hold over 100,000 distinct CDR3 sequences, with 8.4% observed a single time. V was clipped by 1 base and J by 5 bases; unmatched bases: 5. There are 14 residues in the CDR3. Germline loops: CDR1 MGHRA, CDR2 YSYEKL. The sample originates from a study of T cells after yellow fever vaccination. Study-wide background: Low-cell-number fractions were prepared with SMART-Seq v4 Ultra Low Input. General study findings and limits: Relatively few clonotypes were ones that appeared in both CD4 and CD8 compartments. FACS-sorted repertoires could contain abundant clonotypes contaminating from the bulk population.

This clonotype originated in a man aged 25 to 40 who received the YFV17D yellow fever vaccine. The genes are TRBV4-1 and TRBJ2-7, with TRBD1 matching 7 bases. Here the sequenced sample was CD8+ T cells sorted from PBMCs, taken 45 days after the yellow fever booster vaccination. CDR3 in DNA: TGCGCCAGCAGCCAAGTAACAGGGGACCACGAGCAGTACTTC. This gives the protein CASSQVTGDHEQYF.